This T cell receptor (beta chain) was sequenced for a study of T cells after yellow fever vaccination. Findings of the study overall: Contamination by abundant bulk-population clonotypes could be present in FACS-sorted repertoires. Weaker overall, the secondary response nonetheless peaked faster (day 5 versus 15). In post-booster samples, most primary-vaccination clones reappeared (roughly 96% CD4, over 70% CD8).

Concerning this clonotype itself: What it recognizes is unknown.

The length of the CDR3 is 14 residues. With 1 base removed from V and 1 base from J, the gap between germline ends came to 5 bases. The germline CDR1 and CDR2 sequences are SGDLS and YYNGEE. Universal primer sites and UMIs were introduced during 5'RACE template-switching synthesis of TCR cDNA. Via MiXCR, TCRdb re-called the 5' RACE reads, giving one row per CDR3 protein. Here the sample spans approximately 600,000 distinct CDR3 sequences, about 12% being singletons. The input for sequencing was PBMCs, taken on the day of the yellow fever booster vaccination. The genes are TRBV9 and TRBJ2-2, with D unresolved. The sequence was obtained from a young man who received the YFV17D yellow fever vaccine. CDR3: CASSVRQNTGELFF. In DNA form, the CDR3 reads TGTGCCAGCAGCGTACGACAGAACACCGGGGAGCTGTTTTTT.